This T cell receptor (beta chain) originates from a study of ipilimumab plus nivolumab after autologous stem cell transplantation. Assay used: immunoSEQ multiplex PCR; TCRdb lists only in-frame clones, some missing. The sample lists fewer than 85,000 clones, nearly 85% seen once, with around 2% in the top ten. A single count supports this clone. Trimming shortened V by 0 bases and J by 4 bases, and 4 bases separated the two germline ends. This CDR3 contains 12 residues. Germline V gives CDR1 ENHRY, CDR2 SYGVKD. Sequencing used PBMCs, obtained in a trial of ipilimumab plus nivolumab as post-transplant consolidation. The rearrangement uses TRBV10-3 and TRBJ2-7; D ambiguous. The source is a male donor with diffuse large B-cell lymphoma. The DNA for the CDR3 is TGTGCCATCAGTGAGTCGGCTTACGAGCAGTACTTC. Residues: CAISESAYEQYF.